The 3 T cell receptor beta chains in this list originate from one sample, sequenced in a study of cytomegalovirus exposure and HLA in healthy donors. PCR involved 60 Vbeta and 13 Jbeta primers. The table came from immunoSEQ multiplex PCR; TCRdb's copy has only in-frame clones and leaves some out. This table has about 140,000 clones, around 80% appearing once. Sequencing input: PBMCs. The source is a woman aged 50 to 65 in good health and CMV-seropositive.

The chain links TRBV29-1 to TRBJ1-1; D not certain. This CDR3 spans 13 amino acids. Germline CDR1 is SQVTM and CDR2 is ANQGSEA. Trimming took 4 bases from V and 1 from J, leaving 10 bases between them. CDR3 DNA: TGCAGCGTTGTCGGGTTCGGGAACACTGAAGCTTTCTTT. Its protein product is CSVVGFGNTEAFF. Full variable domain (remainder filled in from reference TRBV29-1 and TRBJ1-1): SAVISQKPSRDICQRGTSLTIQCQVDSQVTMMFWYRQQPGQSLTLIATANQGSEATYESGFVIDKFPISRPNLTFSTLTVSNMSPEDSSIYLCSVVGFGNTEAFFGQGTRLTVV.

V and J are TRBV12-5 and TRBJ2-1, with 9 bases aligning to TRBD2. Germline trimming cut 1 base from V and 7 bases from J; bases unmatched to any gene: 8. Per the germline V gene, CDR1 is LGHNT and CDR2 is FRNRAP. The CDR3 is made up of 16 amino acids. The CDR3: CASGLGRGGRSNEQFF. CDR3 sequence (DNA): TGTGCTAGTGGTTTGGGGCGGGGGGGCCGGTCGAATGAGCAGTTCTTC.

As to this clone: Its ends do not fully match the called genes, so a read error is possible. CDR3 sequence: CASSTGTVYSEQFF. The CDR3 region has the DNA TGTGCCAGCAGTACCGGGACAGTGTACAGTGAGCAGTTCTTC. The chain carries TRBV25-1 and TRBJ2-1, with TRBD1 matching 7 bases. The CDR3 has 14 amino acids. The germline V gene encodes CDR1 MGHDK and CDR2 SYGVNS. The complete variable domain, with remaining parts taken from reference TRBV25-1 and TRBJ2-1, reads EADIYQTPRYLVIGTGKKITLECSQTMGHDKMYWYQQDPGMELHLIHYSYGVNSTEKGDLSSESTVSRIRTEHFPLTLESARPSHTSQYLCASSTGTVYSEQFFGPGTRLTVL.